The sequence of this T cell receptor beta chain was determined in a study of T cell repertoires in cytomegalovirus infection. Study-wide results and limits: There were HLA-C-restricted CMV-specific TCR beta clonotypes dominating the ex vivo response.

TCRdb re-called the reads with MiXCR, one entry per CDR3 protein. The table lists around 490,000 distinct CDR3 sequences, more than 25% of them singletons. As regards this clonotype: Antigen specificity is unknown.

The CDR3 has 16 amino acids. The germline V gene encodes CDR1 SGHAT and CDR2 FQNNGV. Trimming removed 6 bases from V and 7 bases from J; junction bases left unmatched: 17. The chain has TRBV11-2 and TRBJ2-5, with 7 nucleotides matching TRBD2. This sequence was found in a human donor in good health (CMV status not recorded). Some clones in this sample may be carry-over from other donors' samples. Source material: PBMCs. The CDR3 loop is CASRRLGGPRKVTQYF. CDR3 sequence (DNA): TGTGCCAGCAGACGACTGGGAGGGCCGCGAAAAGTGACCCAGTACTTC.